Below are 29 T cell receptor beta chains sequenced from a single sample in a study of CD8 T cells in ankylosing spondylitis. TCRdb re-called the 5' RACE reads with MiXCR, one entry per CDR3 protein. Here the sample spans some 130,000 distinct CDR3 sequences, approximately 15% being singletons. Sequenced input: blood, either unsorted or a sorted T cell fraction (not recorded which). These receptors came from a female donor with ankylosing spondylitis or in good health (not recorded which).

This clonotype was detected ten times or more. The CDR3, as DNA: TGTGCCAGCTCACAGAGGCTGGGGGCTGGAGAGACCCAGTACTTC. This sequence encodes CASSQRLGAGETQYF. The V gene is TRBV18, the J gene TRBJ2-5, with D perhaps TRBD1 (6 bases). Germline-derived CDR1 and CDR2 are KGHSH and LQKENI. CDR3 size: 15 residues. V shed 4 bases and J shed 4 bases, with 16 bases lying between them.

The chain couples TRBV6-6 to TRBJ1-1; D is uncertain. V was shortened by 2 bases and J by 6 bases, with 10 bases between the two germline ends. This CDR3 is built from 13 residues. Per germline, CDR1 MNHNY and CDR2 SVGAGI (reference sequence). The CDR3 loop reads CASSYPGLPEAFF. CDR3 sequence (DNA): TGTGCCAGCAGTTACCCCGGGTTGCCTGAAGCTTTCTTT.

Ten or more counts support this clonotype. The chain has TRBV29-1 and TRBJ2-3, with 7 bases aligning to TRBD1. Germline-derived CDR1 and CDR2 are SQVTM and ANQGSEA. This CDR3 has 14 residues. The ends lost 3 bases at V and 1 base at J; junction bases unmatched: 4. CDR3 amino acids: CSVDGTGGTDTQYF. CDR3 DNA: TGCAGCGTTGATGGAACAGGGGGCACAGATACGCAGTATTTT.

At least ten counts were recorded for this clonotype. The chain recombines TRBV12-3 or TRBV12-4 with TRBJ2-7, with D uncertain. V was shortened by 6 bases and J by 1 base, with 7 bases between the two germline ends. The CDR3 has 12 amino acids. The CDR3: CASSLHSYEQYF. The DNA of the CDR3 is TGTGCCAGCAGCCTCCATTCCTACGAGCAGTACTTC.

The rearrangement uses TRBV12-3 or TRBV12-4 and TRBJ1-1; tentatively, D is TRBD1 (6 bases). V was shortened by 3 bases and J by 5 bases, with 13 bases between the two germline ends. The CDR3 has 14 amino acids. The CDR3 sequence is CASSLGGSLTEAFF. CDR3 DNA sequence: TGTGCCAGCAGTTTGGGGGGCAGTTTAACTGAAGCTTTCTTT.

The sample holds many counts of this clonotype. V is TRBV5-1 and J is TRBJ1-2, with 8 bases fitting TRBD1. This CDR3 spans 15 amino acids. Germline V gene sequence: CDR1 SGHRS, CDR2 YFSETQ. Trimming cost V 5 bases and J 1 base; bases outside gene matches: 7. CDR3: CASRPLTGVNYGYTF. For the CDR3, the DNA is TGCGCCAGCAGACCCCTGACAGGGGTTAACTATGGCTACACCTTC.

This clonotype was seen repeatedly, ten times or more. The rearrangement uses TRBV12-3 or TRBV12-4 and TRBJ2-3; 9 bases fit TRBD1. CDR3 size: 14 residues. The V and J ends lost 3 bases and 4 bases, in that order; junction bases with no gene match: 2. For the CDR3, the DNA is TGTGCCAGCAGTTTCCGGACAGGGGCAGATACGCAGTATTTT. Protein product: CASSFRTGADTQYF.

This clonotype was recorded a few times. The chain is built from TRBV7-3 and TRBJ2-2, with D uncertain. Germline assignment: CDR1 SGHTA and CDR2 FQGTGA. V shed 5 bases and J shed 4 bases, with 8 bases lying between them. The CDR3 totals 13 residues. This CDR3 is CASSPQGTGELFF. CDR3 coding DNA: TGTGCCAGCAGCCCCCAAGGCACCGGGGAGCTGTTTTTT.

This clonotype has ten or more counts. The chain is built from TRBV10-3 and TRBJ2-7, with 10 bases fitting TRBD2. CDR3 size: 13 residues. Germline assignment: CDR1 ENHRY and CDR2 SYGVKD. DNA for the CDR3: TGTGTCACAACTAGCGGGGCTTCCTACGAGCAGTACTTC. It yields the protein CVTTSGASYEQYF.

This chain uses TRBV18 with TRBJ2-1; D is possibly TRBD1 or TRBD2 (5 bases each). The CDR3 is 18 amino acids. With 3 bases removed from V and 8 bases from J, the gap between germline ends came to 26 bases. Germline V CDR1 and CDR2: KGHSH, LQKENI. CDR3 sequence (DNA): TGTGCCAGCTCACCGTACCGGGACCTAACTGGAAATGTAGATGAGCAGTTCTTC. Translation gives CASSPYRDLTGNVDEQFF.

The chain carries TRBV25-1 and TRBJ1-1; TRBD1 is a possible D gene (6 bases). The CDR3 is 14 residues long. Trimming took off 1 base at V and 2 bases at J, with 8 bases between the two ends. The germline gives CDR1 MGHDK, CDR2 SYGVNS. CDR3 loop: CASSESGGNTEAFF. CDR3 DNA: TGTGCCAGCAGTGAATCCGGGGGCAACACTGAAGCTTTCTTT.

Comment on this clonotype: Being one base from a much bigger clone, this may be a read error. The chain is built from TRBV7-4 and TRBJ2-7; weak D call: TRBD2 (6 bases). Germline values: CDR1 SGHVT, CDR2 SQSDAQ. The CDR3 is 17 residues long. CDR3 residues: CAGSPAVCQGRWYEQYF. CDR3 nucleotide sequence: TGTGCCGGCAGCCCCGCGGTGTGCCAAGGGAGGTGGTACGAGCAGTACTTC.

The CDR3 DNA sequence: TGCAGCGTTACCCAGGGCCCCCATGAGCAGTTCTTC. Translated, it gives CSVTQGPHEQFF. The chain couples TRBV29-1 to TRBJ2-1; a weak D match, TRBD1 (5 bases). Trimming stripped 5 bases from V and 8 bases from J, with 13 bases between. This CDR3 comprises 12 residues. CDR1 is SQVTM, CDR2 ANQGSEA, per germline.

This clonotype turned up a few times. V and J are TRBV7-8 and TRBJ2-3; 7 positions agree with TRBD1. The CDR3 is made up of 15 amino acids. The V and J ends lost 4 bases and 4 bases, in that order; junction bases with no gene match: 8. Germline V CDR1 and CDR2: SGHVS, FQNEAQ. The CDR3 region is CASSSGQVLADTQYF. For the CDR3, the DNA is TGTGCCAGCAGCTCAGGACAGGTTCTGGCAGATACGCAGTATTTT.

This clonotype appeared many times. The V and J genes are TRBV5-1 and TRBJ2-7, with 9 bases identical to TRBD1. Trimming cost V 4 bases and J 5 bases; bases outside gene matches: 4. The CDR3 is 13 amino acids. Germline CDR1 is SGHRS and CDR2 is YFSETQ. The CDR3: CASSTDRGHEQYF. In nucleotides, the CDR3 is TGCGCCAGCAGCACGGACAGGGGCCACGAGCAGTACTTC.

This clonotype showed up many times. This chain connects TRBV5-1 to TRBJ1-5; D might be TRBD1 (6 bases). This CDR3 spans 15 amino acids. V gave up 2 bases and J gave up 0 bases, with 9 bases separating them. From germline, CDR1 is SGHRS and CDR2 YFSETQ. Here the CDR3 DNA reads TGCGCCAGCAGCTTACAGGGATATAGCAATCAGCCCCAGCATTTT. Protein product: CASSLQGYSNQPQHF.

This clonotype was seen ten or more times. This chain connects TRBV20-1 to TRBJ2-3; the D gene is possibly TRBD1 (6 bases). The CDR3 spans 13 residues. V was pared by 1 base and J by 4 bases, with 9 bases between. Germline-derived CDR1 and CDR2 are DFQATT and SNEGSKA (reference sequence). The CDR3 DNA sequence: TGCAGTGCTAGAGGACAGGCGGCAGATACGCAGTATTTT. This codes for CSARGQAADTQYF.

This clonotype was observed at least ten times. CDR3 nucleotides: TGTGCCAGCAGCCCCTACGGGCAGGCCCACAATGAGCAGTTCTTC. This gives the protein CASSPYGQAHNEQFF. The genes are TRBV7-9 and TRBJ2-1; D not resolved. Per the germline V gene, CDR1 is SEHNR and CDR2 is FQNEAQ (reference sequence). V was shortened by 5 bases and J by 5 bases, with 16 bases between the two germline ends. This CDR3 comprises 15 residues. Together with reference TRBV7-9 and TRBJ2-1, the CDR3 gives the full variable domain: DTGVSQNPRHKITKRGQNVTFRCDPISEHNRLYWYRQTLGQGPEFLTYFQNEAQLEKSRLLSDRFSAERPKGSFSTLEIQRTEQGDSAMYLCASSPYGQAHNEQFFGPGTRLTVL.

As concerns this clonotype: Possible read error: a much larger clone is one base away. The chain combines TRBV20-1 with TRBJ1-3, with D unclear. From germline, CDR1 is DFQATT and CDR2 SNEGSKA (reference sequence). The CDR3 is 14 residues long. The CDR3 is CSASRGGSGNTLYF. The CDR3 bases are TGCAGTGCTAGCCGGGGTGGCTCTGGAAACACCTTATATTTT.

About this clonotype itself: One base away lies a much larger clone, so this may be a sequencing read error. This chain joins TRBV5-1 and TRBJ1-4; no clear D gene. V lost 7 bases and J 1 base, leaving 14 bases between the germline ends. The CDR3 has 15 residues. Germline values: CDR1 SGHRS, CDR2 YFSETQ. As DNA, the CDR3 is TGCGCCAGCGGCACCAGTGTGGAAACTAATGAAAAACTGTTTTTT. Translation: CASGTSVETNEKLFF.

This clonotype was recorded only once. The missing conserved phenylalanine or tryptophan at the end of this CDR3 makes a read error likely. The chain employs TRBV28 and TRBJ1-6, with 8 positions matching TRBD1. The V gene end was trimmed by 4 bases and the J gene end by 8 bases; junction bases not matched to a gene: 7. This CDR3 has 15 amino acids. CDR1 and CDR2 (germline): MDHEN, SYDVKM. CDR3 sequence: CASSSPGGWDSPLHL. Here the CDR3 DNA reads TGTGCCAGCAGTTCCCCAGGGGGCTGGGATTCACCCCTCCACTTG.

This clonotype was recorded a few times. The chain has TRBV5-1 and TRBJ2-1, with TRBD2 matching 8 bases. V lost 1 base to trimming and J lost 10 bases; unmatched junction nucleotides: 10. Germline CDR1 SGHRS, CDR2 YFSETQ. This CDR3 has 15 amino acids. CDR3 DNA sequence: TGCGCCAGCAGCTTGTCTTTAGCGGGGCATGGGGAGCAGTTCTTC. This codes for CASSLSLAGHGEQFF.

This clonotype was seen a handful of times. J is TRBJ2-1 and V is TRBV11-2; D ambiguous. This CDR3 has 12 residues. Deletions cut 1 base from V and 8 bases from J, with 6 bases between. CDR1 is SGHAT and CDR2 is FQNNGV in the germline V gene. CDR3 sequence: CASSLGSHEQFF. Written as DNA, the CDR3 is TGTGCCAGCAGCTTAGGTTCCCATGAGCAGTTCTTC. Combining the CDR3 with reference TRBV11-2 and TRBJ2-1 gives the whole variable domain EAGVAQSPRYKIIEKRQSVAFWCNPISGHATLYWYQQILGQGPKLLIQFQNNGVVDDSQLPKDRFSAERLKGVDSTLKIQPAKLEDSAVYLCASSLGSHEQFFGPGTRLTVL.

The rearrangement uses TRBV10-2 and TRBJ2-5, with a tentative D call TRBD1 (5 bases). This CDR3 comprises 16 residues. Germline values: CDR1 WSHSY, CDR2 SAAADI. Trimming left V 4 bases short and J 3 bases short, with 18 bases between. CDR3: CASSAYQAGKKETQYF. The CDR3 DNA is TGCGCCAGCAGTGCCTATCAGGCAGGGAAGAAAGAGACCCAGTACTTC.

Here the CDR3 reads CASSQGQILAANNEQFF. In DNA form, the CDR3 reads TGCGCCAGCAGCCAGGGCCAAATTCTAGCGGCCAACAATGAGCAGTTCTTC. The chain uses TRBV4-1 and TRBJ2-1; 7 bases fit TRBD2. The trim removed 3 bases at V and 5 bases at J, leaving 13 bases unmatched. Germline loops: CDR1 MGHRA, CDR2 YSYEKL. The CDR3 covers 17 residues.

This clonotype came up many times. The genes are TRBV6-1 and TRBJ2-2; unclear D gene. The CDR3 contains 14 residues. The V end lost 5 bases, the J end lost 2 bases, and 9 bases lay between the germline ends. Germline CDR1 and CDR2: MNHNS and SASEGT. The DNA of the CDR3 is TGTGCCAGCAGTCCAGGCGTTAACACCGGGGAGCTGTTTTTT. This encodes CASSPGVNTGELFF.

The sample holds a few counts of this clonotype. This rearrangement joins TRBV5-1 to TRBJ2-2; D unresolved. V lost 0 bases and J lost 2, with 8 bases in between. The CDR3 covers 15 residues. Germline V gene lookup returns CDR1 SGHRS and CDR2 YFSETQ. CDR3 DNA sequence: TGCGCCAGCAGCTTGGGTGACATCAACACCGGGGAGCTGTTTTTT. This translates into CASSLGDINTGELFF.

This clonotype has just a few counts. CDR3 sequence reads: CASSLGQGNNEQFF. CDR3 coding DNA: TGCGCCAGCAGCTTGGGACAGGGGAACAATGAGCAGTTCTTC. The genes are TRBV5-1 and TRBJ2-1, with 8 bases aligning to TRBD1. The CDR3 has 14 residues. With 0 bases clipped from V and 5 bases from J, the junction kept 1 base outside the gene matches. The germline CDR1 and CDR2 sequences are SGHRS and YFSETQ.

This clonotype was counted only a few times. V and J are TRBV5-1 and TRBJ2-2; 9 positions match TRBD1. This CDR3 spans 16 amino acids. Losses at the gene ends were 4 bases for V and 2 bases for J; bases not matched to a gene: 6. The V gene's germline CDR1 is SGHRS and CDR2 YFSETQ. CDR3 coding DNA: TGCGCCAGCAGCGATAAGACAGGGGGAAACACCGGGGAGCTGTTTTTT. As protein: CASSDKTGGNTGELFF.